The 10 T cell receptor beta chains below all came from one sample that was sequenced in a study of cytomegalovirus exposure and HLA in healthy donors. PCR used 60 Vbeta primers and 13 Jbeta primers. The data were produced by immunoSEQ multiplex PCR, yet TCRdb's version contains in-frame clones alone and is incomplete. This table holds under 200,000 clones, 80% to 85% found once. Sequences were obtained from PBMCs. All receptors derive from a young man in good health and CMV-seronegative.

The chain joins TRBV10-3 to TRBJ1-5, with 8 bases fitting TRBD1. V lost 3 bases and J lost 6; bases outside the gene matches: 7. The CDR3 is 15 residues long. Germline assignment: CDR1 ENHRY and CDR2 SYGVKD. CDR3 loop: CAISESQGAIQPQHF. CDR3 nucleotides: TGTGCCATCAGTGAAAGCCAGGGGGCTATTCAGCCCCAGCATTTT.

This clone was observed a few times. The gene calls are TRBV11-1 and TRBJ1-1; possibly TRBD1 for D (5 bases). Germline CDR1 reads SGHAT; CDR2 reads FQDESV (reference sequence). This CDR3 has 18 amino acids. Trimming took 0 bases from V and 1 from J, leaving 18 bases between them. The CDR3, as DNA: TGTGCCAGCAGCTTAGCGGGGCCCGGACGGCTTAAGAACACTGAAGCTTTCTTT. This codes for CASSLAGPGRLKNTEAFF.

CDR3 DNA: TGTGCCAGCAGTTTATATGGGGACACCTCTGGAAACACCATATATTTT. Its translation: CASSLYGDTSGNTIYF. The chain carries TRBV28 and TRBJ1-3; maybe TRBD1 (6 bases). Between the trimmed V and J ends, which lost 1 base and 0 bases, there was a span of 10 bases. This CDR3 region has 16 residues. CDR1 MDHEN and CDR2 SYDVKM come from the germline V gene.

This chain links TRBV5-1 with TRBJ2-7; 7 bases map to TRBD1. The CDR3 has 13 amino acids. V was clipped by 4 bases and J by 2 bases; unmatched bases: 3. Germline-derived CDR1 and CDR2 are SGHRS and YFSETQ. CDR3 region: CASSGGQAYEQYF. In nucleotides, the CDR3 is TGCGCCAGCAGCGGCGGACAGGCCTACGAGCAGTACTTC.

The genes are TRBV6-6 and TRBJ2-2; D gene uncertain. V lost 7 bases and J 1 base, leaving 13 bases between the germline ends. The CDR3 loop spans 15 amino acids. Germline CDR1 MNHNY, CDR2 SVGAGI (reference sequence). As DNA, the CDR3 is TGTGCCAGCACCTTGGGTAGCCGGAACACCGGGGAGCTGTTTTTT. It yields the protein CASTLGSRNTGELFF.

To note about this clone: Compared with germline, one end of the junction differs, possibly owing to a read error. The chain is built from TRBV5-1 and TRBJ1-2; maybe TRBD1 (6 bases). Germline values: CDR1 SGHRS, CDR2 YFSETQ. The CDR3 runs 15 residues. The CDR3 DNA reads TGCGCCAGCAGCTTGGGAGTAGGGGGACACCATGGCCACACCTTC. This sequence encodes CASSLGVGGHHGHTF.

This chain links TRBV27 with TRBJ1-2, with TRBD1 identical over 9 bases. This CDR3 is 13 amino acids long. Trimming took 3 bases from V and 8 from J; bases not matched to a gene: 4. Looked up from germline, CDR1 is MNHEY and CDR2 is SMNVEV (reference sequence). CDR3 loop: CASSFTGGWGYTF. The CDR3 nucleotides are TGTGCCAGCAGTTTTACAGGGGGCTGGGGCTACACCTTC.

The rearrangement joins TRBV9 to TRBJ2-7; TRBD2 matches at 7 bases. Unmatched junction bases numbered 4, after V lost 4 bases and J lost 6 bases. CDR3 length: 12 amino acids. Per the germline V gene, CDR1 is SGDLS and CDR2 is YYNGEE. The CDR3 reads CASSFTGGEQYF. CDR3 coding DNA: TGTGCCAGCAGCTTCACGGGGGGCGAGCAGTACTTC.

The chain is built from TRBV5-1 and TRBJ2-1; 9 nucleotides match TRBD1. Germline lookup yields CDR1 SGHRS and CDR2 YFSETQ. The V segment lost 2 bases and the J segment 6 bases; nucleotides outside the gene matches: 3. CDR3 length: 14 residues. CDR3 sequence reads: CASSFPGQGNEQFF. The CDR3 DNA reads TGCGCCAGCAGCTTTCCGGGACAGGGCAATGAGCAGTTCTTC.

This clone showed up just a few times. The junction and the germline gene differ at one end; a read error may be behind it. The gene calls are TRBV7-9 and TRBJ2-7; possibly TRBD1 for D (6 bases). The CDR3 spans 15 residues. The germline V gene has CDR1 SEHNR and CDR2 FQNEAQ (reference sequence). In DNA, the CDR3 is TGTTCCAGCAGCTCAAGGGGGACGTGGTCCTACGAGCAGTACTTC. Protein: CSSSSRGTWSYEQYF. The whole variable domain, remainder taken from reference TRBV7-9 and TRBJ2-7, is DTGVSQNPRHKITKRGQNVTFRCDPISEHNRLYWYRQTLGQGPEFLTYFQNEAQLEKSRLLSDRFSAERPKGSFSTLEIQRTEQGDSAMYLCSSSSRGTWSYEQYFGPGTRLTVT.